The clone carrying this T cell receptor (beta chain) was recorded once. This entry belongs to a study of tissue T cells after allogeneic stem cell transplantation. On the study more broadly: This research-autopsy study prospectively enrolled adult allogeneic hematopoietic cell transplant recipients with steroid-refractory graft-versus-host disease. Graft-versus-host disease patients received grafts, four unmodified and three CD34-selected to deplete T cells. A handful of GVHD patients had recipient-origin PBMCs collected before transplant.

Trimming removed 3 bases at V and 6 bases at J, with 13 bases between. Germline values: CDR1 SGHTA, CDR2 FQGNSA. The CDR3 consists of 14 residues. CDR3 sequences, V/J genes, frequencies and template counts came from survey-depth TCRbeta sequencing. TCRdb's table, derived via immunoSEQ multiplex PCR, lists solely in-frame clones and lacks some. The sample carries tens of thousands of clones, roughly 85% recorded once. The source was blood, collected before transplantation. The receptor was derived from a woman between 18 and 55 years old who later had graft-versus-host disease after an allogeneic stem cell transplant. The V gene is TRBV7-2, the J gene TRBJ2-3; D is perhaps TRBD1 (5 bases). CDR3 loop: CASSLVGPGDTQYF. Here the CDR3 DNA reads TGTGCCAGCAGCTTGGTCGGTCCAGGGGATACGCAGTATTTT.